This T cell receptor beta chain came from a study of T cells in Graves' hyperthyroidism and ophthalmopathy. Overall study results and limits: It was a median about 6.5 months before onset that the model predicted ophthalmopathy.

This clonotype was seen ten or more times. Antigen unknown. The PBMCs were sourced from fresh peripheral blood (about 9.6 ml). V shed 2 bases, J shed 1 base, and the junction held 1 base outside the gene matches. The CDR3 length is 14 residues. CDR1 GTSNPN and CDR2 SVGIG come from the germline V gene (reference sequence). Amplification targeted TCR beta CDR3 regions from RNA transcripts. The primer set for the first-round RT-PCR of the TCR CDR3 was HTBI. Each CDR3 protein is one row after TCRdb ran MiXCR on the multiplex PCR reads. This sample carries over 500,000 distinct CDR3 sequences, approximately 16% of them seen once, and the ten largest clones take about 31%.

The J gene is TRBJ2-2, the V gene TRBV30; the match to TRBD2 covers 7 bases. The sequenced sample consisted of blood. The source is a young woman with Graves' ophthalmopathy. CDR3 nucleotides: TGTGCCTGGAGTTCGGGGGGGAACACCGGGGAGCTGTTTTTT. Translation: CAWSSGGNTGELFF.